This entry lists 11 T cell receptor beta chains sequenced from one sample in a study of blood T cell repertoires in COVID-19. Method: immunoSEQ multiplex PCR; TCRdb's copy keeps in-frame clones and lacks some. The profile shows roughly 260,000 clones, under 90% of them singletons. Sequencing was performed on peripheral blood. The source is a young woman with acute or convalescent COVID-19.

On this clone: The sample contains more than one DNA sequence encoding this CDR3. V gene TRBV2 combines with J gene TRBJ1-1; D might be TRBD1 (5 bases). Trimming took 6 bases from V and 2 from J, leaving 10 bases between them. This CDR3 is 13 amino acids long. The germline CDR1 and CDR2 sequences are SNHLY and FYNNEI. The CDR3 reads CASRQGLNTEAFF. Here the CDR3 DNA reads TGTGCCAGCAGGCAGGGCCTTAACACTGAAGCTTTCTTT.

The gene calls are TRBV28 and TRBJ1-2, with TRBD1 identical over 7 bases. The junction had 5 bases not matched to a gene; V was cut back by 4 bases and J by 0 bases. CDR1 is MDHEN and CDR2 is SYDVKM in the germline V gene. This CDR3 has 15 amino acids. CDR3 in DNA: TGTGCCAGCAGTTCACCGGGACAGACTAACTATGGCTACACCTTC. Encoded protein: CASSSPGQTNYGYTF.

This chain connects TRBV4-3 to TRBJ1-1; 8 bases fit TRBD1. J lost 0 bases, V lost 4 bases, and 10 bases had no gene match. This CDR3 is 17 amino acids long. Per the germline V gene, CDR1 is LGHNA and CDR2 is YSLEER. For the CDR3, the DNA is TGCGCCAGCAGCCGTCTAACCGGGACAGGCATGAACACTGAAGCTTTCTTT. Amino acids: CASSRLTGTGMNTEAFF.

The J gene is TRBJ1-2, the V gene TRBV7-3; 9 nucleotides align to TRBD1. Germline V CDR1 and CDR2: SGHTA, FQGTGA. This CDR3 is built from 15 residues. V shed 5 bases, J shed 2 bases, and the junction held 6 bases outside the gene matches. Written as DNA, the CDR3 is TGTGCCAGCAGCACGGGGACAGGGAACAACTATGGCTACACCTTC. Protein product: CASSTGTGNNYGYTF.

This rearrangement joins TRBV11-3 to TRBJ2-1; weak D call: TRBD2 (6 bases). Germline lookup yields CDR1 SGHNT and CDR2 YENEEA. The V end was cut by 3 bases, the J end by 4 bases, with 7 bases between. CDR3 length: 13 amino acids. The CDR3, as DNA: TGTGCCAGCAGCTTTAGCGGATACAATGAGCAGTTCTTC. Protein product: CASSFSGYNEQFF.

V and J are TRBV4-3 and TRBJ2-7; 7 bases align to TRBD2. The CDR3 sequence is 14 residues long. Per the germline V gene, CDR1 is LGHNA and CDR2 is YSLEER. V lost 0 bases, J lost 3 bases, and 2 bases stayed unmatched. The CDR3 loop reads CASSQDQRDYEQYF. The CDR3 DNA sequence: TGCGCCAGCAGCCAAGATCAGCGGGACTACGAGCAGTACTTC.

The chain carries TRBV11-2 and TRBJ2-5; 14 bases align to TRBD2. The germline gives CDR1 SGHAT, CDR2 FQNNGV. V gave up 6 bases and J gave up 0 bases; unmatched junction bases: 9. The CDR3 has 18 amino acids. The CDR3 loop is CASRPPGLAGVNQETQYF. The CDR3 region has the DNA TGTGCCAGCAGACCACCGGGACTAGCGGGAGTCAACCAAGAGACCCAGTACTTC.

The V and J genes are TRBV14 and TRBJ2-7, with D perhaps TRBD2 (5 bases). With 4 bases removed from V and 5 bases from J, the gap between germline ends came to 15 bases. The CDR3 totals 14 residues. In germline, CDR1 is SGHDN, CDR2 FVKESK. The CDR3 is CASSLRGRQHEQYF. The CDR3 DNA reads as TGTGCCAGCAGCCTTCGGGGAAGGCAACACGAGCAGTACTTC.

This sequence joins TRBV24-1 and TRBJ2-1, with TRBD2 identical over 11 bases. The CDR3 extends over 16 amino acids. Unmatched junction bases numbered 3, after V lost 4 bases and J lost 2 bases. Germline CDR1 is KGHDR and CDR2 is SFDVKD. This CDR3 is CATSDSLAGAYNEQFF. The CDR3 DNA sequence: TGTGCCACCAGTGACTCACTAGCGGGGGCCTACAATGAGCAGTTCTTC.

CDR3 sequence: CASSSLTVAYSPLHF. DNA for the CDR3: TGCGCCAGCAGCTCACTGACAGTGGCCTATTCACCCCTCCACTTT. The rearrangement uses TRBV5-1 and TRBJ1-6; D might be TRBD1 (5 bases). The CDR3 spans 15 residues. V was shortened by 3 bases and J by 8 bases, with 15 bases between the two germline ends. Germline CDR1 SGHRS, CDR2 YFSETQ.

The rearrangement links TRBV29-1 to TRBJ2-3; D is possibly TRBD1 (6 bases). The V end lost 4 bases, the J end lost 0 bases, and 11 bases lay between the germline ends. The CDR3 consists of 14 residues. CDR1 is SQVTM, CDR2 ANQGSEA, per germline. In DNA, the CDR3 is TGCAGCGTTGGTCTGGGGGCTAGCACAGATACGCAGTATTTT. Translating it yields CSVGLGASTDTQYF.